The 31 T cell receptor beta chains in this list originate from one sample, sequenced in a study of T cells in Graves' hyperthyroidism and ophthalmopathy. RNA transcripts served as the template for amplifying TCR beta CDR3 regions. HTBI primers were employed in a first-round RT-PCR of the TCR CDR3. TCRdb ran MiXCR on the multiplex PCR reads and lists one entry per CDR3 protein. The table lists 220,000 or so distinct CDR3 sequences, roughly 15% of them singletons, with about 29% in the top ten. Sample: blood. The receptors shown here come from a woman between 18 and 29 years old with Graves' ophthalmopathy.

This clonotype has a count of ten or more. The chain is built from TRBV18 and TRBJ1-1; 12 nucleotides match TRBD1. After removal of 3 bases from V and 6 bases from J, the junction contained 11 bases not matched to a gene. The CDR3 sequence is 17 residues long. Germline lookup yields CDR1 KGHSH and CDR2 LQKENI. DNA for the CDR3: TGTGCCAGCTCACCCTCCGGGACAGGGGGCTCGGACGCTGAAGCTTTCTTT. Its protein product is CASSPSGTGGSDAEAFF.

Remarks on this clonotype: No conserved phenylalanine or tryptophan ends this CDR3, so it is likely a read error. The chain couples TRBV9 to TRBJ1-1; TRBD1 might be the D (6 bases). Germline CDR1 is SGDLS and CDR2 is YYNGEE. The germline V and J ends were trimmed by 4 bases and 4 bases, with 20 bases remaining between them. CDR3 length equals 16 residues. This CDR3 reads CASSPANLGATTEAFS. The CDR3 coding sequence is TGTGCCAGCAGCCCAGCAAATTTGGGGGCGACCACTGAAGCTTTCTCT.

This clonotype was counted at least ten times. The rearrangement uses TRBV3-1 and TRBJ1-2, with 12 bases identical to TRBD1. Losses at the gene ends were 0 bases for V and 7 bases for J; bases not matched to a gene: 3. This CDR3 contains 15 residues. The germline V gene has CDR1 LGHDT and CDR2 YNNKEL (reference sequence). The CDR3 sequence: CASSQEPGQGAGYTF. In DNA, the CDR3 is TGTGCCAGCAGCCAAGAGCCGGGACAGGGGGCTGGCTACACCTTC. Variable domain in full (rest from reference TRBV3-1 and TRBJ1-2): DTAVSQTPKYLVTQMGNDKSIKCEQNLGHDTMYWYKQDSKKFLKIMFSYNNKELIINETVPNRFSPKSPDKAHLNLHINSLELGDSAVYFCASSQEPGQGAGYTFGSGTRLTVV.

This clonotype was counted at least ten times. V usage is TRBV12-3 or TRBV12-4 and J usage is TRBJ1-5; a possible D gene is TRBD1 (6 bases). The CDR3 is 15 residues long. Trimming removed 1 base from V and 5 bases from J, with 12 bases in between. Here the CDR3 reads CASSLVGRGDQPQHF. CDR3 DNA sequence: TGTGCCAGCAGTTTAGTGGGCAGGGGTGATCAGCCCCAGCATTTT.

There are many counts of this clonotype. The chain combines TRBV10-3 with TRBJ1-5; maybe TRBD1 (6 bases). Germline CDR1 ENHRY, CDR2 SYGVKD. Trimming stripped 10 bases from V and 0 bases from J, with 13 bases between. There are 14 residues in the CDR3. The CDR3 region is CATRGGASNQPQHF. Written as DNA, the CDR3 is TGTGCCACCAGGGGTGGAGCTAGCAATCAGCCCCAGCATTTT.

This clonotype was seen many times. The chain joins TRBV24-1 to TRBJ1-1; D is undetermined. This CDR3 region has 12 residues. CDR1 is KGHDR, CDR2 SFDVKD, per germline. V lost 7 bases to trimming and J lost 4 bases, with 9 bases between them. The CDR3: CATRGAATEAFF. In DNA form, the CDR3 reads TGTGCCACCAGGGGTGCGGCCACTGAAGCTTTCTTT.

Ten or more counts support this clonotype. In DNA, the CDR3 is TGTGCCAGCAGCAGACAGGGGGACAATGAGCAGTTCTTC. Translated, it gives CASSRQGDNEQFF. The V gene is TRBV11-2, the J gene TRBJ2-1; 9 bases align to TRBD1. V gave up 5 bases and J gave up 5 bases; unmatched junction bases: 1. The CDR3 consists of 13 residues. The germline gives CDR1 SGHAT, CDR2 FQNNGV.

The table lists this clonotype with many counts. The V and J genes are TRBV20-1 and TRBJ2-1; weak D call: TRBD1 (5 bases). The CDR3 consists of 14 residues. V lost 1 base and J lost 2, with 9 bases in between. The germline CDR1 and CDR2 sequences are DFQATT and SNEGSKA (reference sequence). The CDR3 region has the DNA TGCAGTGCTAGAGCTGGCAGGGCCTACAATGAGCAGTTCTTC. As protein: CSARAGRAYNEQFF.

This clonotype was detected ten times or more. The V gene is TRBV30, the J gene TRBJ2-2; possibly TRBD1 or TRBD2 for D (5 bases each). Trimming removed 8 bases from V and 6 bases from J, with 22 bases in between. There are 15 residues in the CDR3. Germline CDR1 GTSNPN, CDR2 SVGIG (reference sequence). DNA of the CDR3: TGTGCCCTCACTACCGGGACCCGCGACGCCGGGGAGCTGTTTTTT. Its translation: CALTTGTRDAGELFF. The full variable domain, completed using reference TRBV30 and TRBJ2-2, is SQTIHQWPATLVQPVGSPLSLECTVEGTSNPNLYWYRQAAGRGLQLLFYSVGIGQISSEVPQNLSASRPQDRQFILSSKKLLLSDSGFYLCALTTGTRDAGELFFGEGSRLTVL.

This clonotype came up many times. The V call is TRBV7-3, the J call TRBJ2-5; D is ambiguous. The V gene's germline CDR1 is SGHTA and CDR2 FQGTGA. Deletions cut 5 bases from V and 7 bases from J, with 14 bases between. This CDR3 region has 13 residues. DNA of the CDR3: TGTGCCAGCAGCAGGACCCAAGGTGGGACCCAGTACTTC. This sequence encodes CASSRTQGGTQYF.

This clonotype was recorded at least ten times. The chain's CDR3 is CASSSPSGGYGYTF. CDR3 in DNA: TGTGCCAGCAGTTCCCCTAGCGGGGGCTATGGCTACACCTTC. The chain joins TRBV27 to TRBJ1-2; D is possibly TRBD1 (5 bases). V was trimmed by 4 bases and J by 4 bases, leaving 13 bases between them. CDR3 length: 14 amino acids. Germline CDR1 MNHEY, CDR2 SMNVEV (reference sequence).

This clonotype has only a few counts. The rearrangement joins TRBV7-6 to TRBJ2-5, with 9 bases matching TRBD2. The CDR3 is 18 residues long. Germline CDR1 reads SGHVS; CDR2 reads FNYEAQ. Trimming removed 3 bases from V and 2 bases from J; junction bases left unmatched: 13. The CDR3 bases are TGTGCCAGCAGCTTTGGGGCGGGAGGGCTCGGGGAACAAGAGACCCAGTACTTC. This translates into CASSFGAGGLGEQETQYF.

The sample holds many counts of this clonotype. This chain uses TRBV28 with TRBJ2-7, with 11 positions matching TRBD1. In germline, CDR1 is MDHEN, CDR2 SYDVKM. This CDR3 region has 14 residues. The trim removed 8 bases at V and 6 bases at J, leaving 9 bases unmatched. CDR3 nucleotide sequence: TGTGCCAGCGAATCGGACAGGGGGCCGCGCGAGCAGTACTTC. It specifies CASESDRGPREQYF.

This clonotype was recorded many times. The chain carries TRBV19 and TRBJ2-1; 9 bases align to TRBD1. Trimming removed 5 bases from V and 7 bases from J; junction bases left unmatched: 6. Germline CDR1 is LNHDA and CDR2 is SQIVND (reference sequence). The CDR3 runs 14 residues. CDR3 nucleotides: TGTGCCAGTAGTCGGGACAGGGTTAGTAATGAGCAGTTCTTC. Its translation: CASSRDRVSNEQFF.

This clonotype has ten or more counts. The chain links TRBV27 to TRBJ2-3, with a tentative D call TRBD2 (7 bases). The germline V gene encodes CDR1 MNHEY and CDR2 SMNVEV (reference sequence). V dropped 5 bases and J dropped 2 bases, with 14 bases sitting between them. This CDR3 has 15 amino acids. As DNA, the CDR3 is TGTGCCAGCAGTAGACGGGGGGCTAACACAGATACGCAGTATTTT. This gives the protein CASSRRGANTDTQYF.

This clonotype has ten or more counts. This rearrangement joins TRBV27 to TRBJ2-5, with D perhaps TRBD1 (5 bases). V was trimmed by 10 bases and J by 3 bases, leaving 18 bases between them. The CDR3 extends over 14 amino acids. Germline-derived CDR1 and CDR2 are MNHEY and SMNVEV (reference sequence). Written as DNA, the CDR3 is TGTGCCACCTCCCCGTGGGGCCTCAAAGAGACCCAGTACTTC. It yields the protein CATSPWGLKETQYF.

This clonotype has ten or more counts. The V and J genes are TRBV19 and TRBJ2-5; no firm D call. The ends were cut back, 2 bases at V and 0 bases at J, with 4 bases in the middle. In germline, CDR1 is LNHDA, CDR2 SQIVND (reference sequence). This CDR3 region has 13 residues. This chain's CDR3 is CASSIMYQETQYF. For the CDR3, the DNA is TGTGCCAGTAGTATAATGTACCAAGAGACCCAGTACTTC.

V gene TRBV5-1 combines with J gene TRBJ2-7, with 8 bases fitting TRBD2. Losses at the gene ends were 0 bases for V and 2 bases for J; bases not matched to a gene: 7. CDR1 is SGHRS, CDR2 YFSETQ, per germline. The CDR3 covers 16 residues. CDR3 residues: CASSLGISGVPYEQYF. CDR3 DNA: TGCGCCAGCAGCTTGGGCATTAGCGGGGTCCCCTACGAGCAGTACTTC.

This clonotype was seen at least ten times. V is TRBV5-8 and J is TRBJ2-5; 11 bases fit TRBD1. Per the germline V gene, CDR1 is SGHTS and CDR2 is YDEGEE. Trimming removed 5 bases from V and 5 bases from J; junction bases left unmatched: 8. The CDR3 is 15 amino acids. The CDR3 region has the DNA TGTGCCAGCAGTCATCGGACAGGGGGCGTCGAGACCCAGTACTTC. This codes for CASSHRTGGVETQYF.

This clonotype has more than one count but fewer than ten. One base away lies a much larger clone, so this may be a sequencing read error. The chain couples TRBV2 to TRBJ2-4; 8 nucleotides align to TRBD2. Germline V gives CDR1 SNHLY, CDR2 FYNNEI. J was trimmed by 2 bases and V by 5 bases; bases with no gene match: 11. The CDR3 is made up of 17 amino acids. CDR3 loop: CASSTLNGGATKNIQYF. The DNA of the CDR3 is TGTGCCAGCAGTACACTTAACGGGGGGGCAACCAAAAACATTCAGTACTTC. Combining the CDR3 with reference TRBV2 and TRBJ2-4 gives the whole variable domain EPEVTQTPSHQVTQMGQEVILRCVPISNHLYFYWYRQILGQKVEFLVSFYNNEISEKSEIFDDQFSVERPDGSNFTLKIRSTKLEDSAMYFCASSTLNGGATKNIQYFGAGTRLSVL.

This clonotype was observed many times. The chain links TRBV7-9 to TRBJ1-1; TRBD1 is a possible D gene (6 bases). The germline gives CDR1 SEHNR, CDR2 FQNEAQ (reference sequence). The V end was cut by 3 bases, the J end by 1 base, with 9 bases between. The CDR3 is 14 amino acids. The CDR3 DNA follows: TGTGCCAGCAGCTTTACCAGGGGGAACACTGAAGCTTTCTTT. Protein: CASSFTRGNTEAFF.

This clonotype was observed many times. CDR3 nucleotide sequence: TGTGCCAGCAGTCTAGAAACAGGGATAGGGGCCAACGTCCTGACTTTC. As protein: CASSLETGIGANVLTF. The chain couples TRBV28 to TRBJ2-6; tentatively, D is TRBD1 (6 bases). V dropped 5 bases and J dropped 4 bases, with 15 bases sitting between them. The CDR3 sequence is 16 residues long. Germline V gene data show CDR1 as MDHEN and CDR2 as SYDVKM. The full variable domain, in which reference TRBV28 and TRBJ2-6 provide the parts outside the CDR3, is DVKVTQSSRYLVKRTGEKVFLECVQDMDHENMFWYRQDPGLGLRLIYFSYDVKMKEKGDIPEGYSVSREKKERFSLILESASTNQTSMYLCASSLETGIGANVLTFGAGSRLTVL.

This clonotype was found many times. The chain combines TRBV2 with TRBJ2-1, with 15 bases lining up with TRBD2. This CDR3 region has 15 residues. Losses at the gene ends were 6 bases for V and 8 bases for J; bases not matched to a gene: 5. Per the germline V gene, CDR1 is SNHLY and CDR2 is FYNNEI. The CDR3 nucleotides are TGTGCCAGCAGACGGACTAGCGGGAGGGGGGATGAGCAGTTCTTC. Translating gives CASRRTSGRGDEQFF.

This clonotype occurred many times. The chain uses TRBV6-2 or TRBV6-3 and TRBJ1-1; D unclear. The CDR3 is made up of 13 amino acids. Germline assignment: CDR1 MNHEY and CDR2 SVGEGT. Trimming stripped 6 bases from V and 1 base from J, with 9 bases between. CDR3 bases: TGTGCCAGCAGGCAACGACAGAACACTGAAGCTTTCTTT. This codes for CASRQRQNTEAFF.

This clonotype was counted many times. This chain links TRBV28 with TRBJ2-7, with 7 bases fitting TRBD1. The trim removed 3 bases at V and 0 bases at J, leaving 5 bases unmatched. The CDR3 length is 15 residues. Per germline, CDR1 MDHEN and CDR2 SYDVKM. This CDR3 is CASSFRTGFSYEQYF. In DNA, the CDR3 is TGTGCCAGCAGTTTCCGGACAGGATTCTCCTACGAGCAGTACTTC.

This clonotype was counted at least ten times. The chain uses TRBV18 and TRBJ1-6; the match to TRBD1 covers 11 bases. Germline V gives CDR1 KGHSH, CDR2 LQKENI. The CDR3 runs 14 residues. V lost 6 bases and J lost 8; bases outside the gene matches: 3. The CDR3 region has the DNA TGTGCCAGCTCTGGACAGGGGGCGGATTCACCCCTCCACTTT. Its protein product is CASSGQGADSPLHF.

This clonotype was counted at least ten times. CDR3 DNA sequence: TGTGCCAGCGCTCGAGGGTCTAACTATGGCTACACCTTC. Its protein is CASARGSNYGYTF. V is TRBV6-2 or TRBV6-3 and J is TRBJ1-2; D is ambiguous. The CDR3 covers 13 residues. V lost 8 bases, J lost 0 bases, and 10 bases lay in between. Germline V gene sequence: CDR1 MNHEY, CDR2 SVGEGT.

This clonotype was seen repeatedly, ten times or more. J is TRBJ1-6 and V is TRBV20-1; 9 bases match TRBD1. CDR1 and CDR2 (germline): DFQATT, SNEGSKA (reference sequence). V was clipped by 6 bases and J by 8 bases; unmatched bases: 8. The CDR3 is made up of 14 amino acids. In nucleotides, the CDR3 is TGCAGTGCCGCGGACAGGGGTGTGGATTCACCCCTCCACTTT. Protein sequence: CSAADRGVDSPLHF.

A single count supports this clonotype. The gene calls are TRBV20-1 and TRBJ2-1; 13 positions agree with TRBD2. This CDR3 comprises 18 residues. Germline loops: CDR1 DFQATT, CDR2 SNEGSKA (reference sequence). The V gene end was trimmed by 2 bases and the J gene end by 7 bases; junction bases not matched to a gene: 14. The CDR3 here is CSARPRTSGSWGWNEQFF. The CDR3, as DNA: TGCAGTGCTAGACCCAGGACTAGCGGGAGCTGGGGCTGGAATGAGCAGTTCTTC.

The sample holds many counts of this clonotype. V is TRBV6-1 and J is TRBJ2-7, with a possible D match to TRBD2 (6 bases). Germline V CDR1 and CDR2: MNHNS, SASEGT. Trimming removed 7 bases at V and 6 bases at J, with 19 bases between. CDR3 length: 14 amino acids. This CDR3 reads CASTSPQGGAEQYF. The CDR3 DNA reads as TGTGCCAGCACCAGCCCGCAGGGAGGCGCCGAGCAGTACTTC.

This clonotype occurred many times. The chain recombines TRBV5-5 with TRBJ2-7; possibly TRBD1 for D (6 bases). Germline CDR1 is SGHKS and CDR2 is YYEKEE (reference sequence). The CDR3 totals 15 residues. The ends were cut back, 2 bases at V and 1 base at J, with 13 bases in the middle. The CDR3, as DNA: TGTGCCAGCAGCTTCGGACAGTTATCTTCCTACGAGCAGTACTTC. Its translation is CASSFGQLSSYEQYF.